The T cell receptor beta chain described here comes from a study of T cells expressing NK-cell markers. TCRdb reanalyzed the 5' RACE reads and collapses them to one entry per CDR3 protein, without DNA. With a few hundred thousand distinct CDR3 sequences in the sample, the ten largest clones hold 5.2%. The germline V gene has CDR1 SGHTA and CDR2 FQGNSA. The CDR3 consists of 17 residues. This TCR was recovered from a man aged 18-70 years in good health. The chain carries TRBV7-2 and TRBJ2-3; absent DNA, TCRdb's TRBD1 call cannot be checked. The sequenced sample consisted of blood T cells: a sorted CD56 or NKG2C T cell subset, CD4+ or CD8+ T cells, or bulk PBMC T cells (not recorded which). The CDR3 region is CASSLFVSGGVADTQYF.